These 8 T cell receptor beta chains originate from one sample sequenced in a study of regulatory T cells in long-lasting Graves disease. Stated time point: newly diagnosed GD, antithyroid drugs for less than 3 months. From RNA extracted from PBMCs, the TCR library was made. CDR3-region Arm-PCR and iRepertoire HTBI primers produced the TCR beta libraries. Via MiXCR, TCRdb re-called the multiplex PCR reads, giving one row per CDR3 protein. The sample has under 400,000 distinct CDR3 sequences, over 15% seen once. These data were also reused for a study on T cells in Graves' hyperthyroidism and ophthalmopathy.

The material sequenced was peripheral blood mononuclear cells (PBMCs), taken at new diagnosis, from a patient treated with antithyroid drugs. These TCRs come from a man aged 40-49 years with Graves disease.

Many counts were recorded for this clonotype. The V call is TRBV6-5, the J call TRBJ1-5; a weak D match, TRBD1 (5 bases). CDR1 and CDR2 (germline): MNHEY, SVGAGI. The CDR3 spans 16 residues. V lost 2 bases to trimming and J lost 3 bases, with 14 bases between them. Written as DNA, the CDR3 is TGTGCCAGCAGTTACAGAGCAGGGACTGACAATCAGCCCCAGCATTTT. Protein product: CASSYRAGTDNQPQHF.

In this sample, this clonotype turned up a few times. This rearrangement joins TRBV12-3 or TRBV12-4 to TRBJ2-1, with a weak D call TRBD1 (6 bases). Trimming took off 5 bases at V and 7 bases at J, with 21 bases between the two ends. The CDR3 covers 16 residues. CDR3 bases: TGTGCCAGCAGTCCCGGAAAGGGACAAGGTATTAATGAGCAGTTCTTC. Its translation is CASSPGKGQGINEQFF.

The rearrangement links TRBV9 to TRBJ1-6; TRBD1 matches 9 bases. This CDR3 is built from 15 residues. V lost 3 bases to trimming and J lost 7 bases; unmatched junction nucleotides: 5. In germline, CDR1 is SGDLS, CDR2 YYNGEE. The CDR3 region has the DNA TGTGCCAGCAGCGAGAGCGGACAGGGGAATTCACCCCTCCACTTT. Residues: CASSESGQGNSPLHF. Complete variable domain (other parts from reference TRBV9 and TRBJ1-6): DSGVTQTPKHLITATGQRVTLRCSPRSGDLSVYWYQQSLDQGLQFLIQYYNGEERAKGNILERFSAQQFPDLHSELNLSSLELGDSALYFCASSESGQGNSPLHFGNGTRLTVT.

This clonotype was detected many times. V usage is TRBV12-3 or TRBV12-4 and J usage is TRBJ1-2; D ambiguous. V was cut by 7 bases and J by 6 bases, with 15 bases left in between. The CDR3 consists of 13 residues. In DNA, the CDR3 is TGTGCCAGCACCCTGGTTATGGCTCATGGCTACACCTTC. It codes for CASTLVMAHGYTF.

A remark on this clonotype: A far larger clone is off by one base, so a read error is likely. V and J are TRBV6-2 or TRBV6-3 and TRBJ1-5, with D possibly matching TRBD1 (6 bases). Germline loops: CDR1 MNHEY, CDR2 SVGEGT. This CDR3 spans 13 amino acids. Trimming took 6 bases from V and 5 from J, leaving 11 bases between them. The CDR3 DNA reads as TGTGCCAGCAGACGGGAGGGGGATCAGCCCCAGCATTTT. It translates to CASRREGDQPQHF.

A note on this clonotype: This may come from a read error, since a much larger clone is one base off. The rearrangement links TRBV24-1 to TRBJ1-5; D is perhaps TRBD1 (5 bases). Germline V gene data show CDR1 as KGHDR and CDR2 as SFDVKD. Trimming shortened V by 2 bases and J by 3 bases, and 7 bases separated the two germline ends. The CDR3 length is 14 residues. The chain's CDR3 is CATSDWDHNQPQHF. The CDR3, as DNA: TGTGCCACCAGTGATTGGGACCACAATCAGCCCCAGCATTTT.

This clonotype has at least ten counts. The genes are TRBV3-1 and TRBJ2-1; D is undetermined. V shed 0 bases and J shed 2 bases, with 8 bases lying between them. The CDR3 loop spans 15 amino acids. CDR1 is LGHDT, CDR2 YNNKEL, per germline (reference sequence). CDR3 residues: CASSQDPTAYNEQFF. The CDR3 region has the DNA TGTGCCAGCAGCCAAGATCCGACGGCCTACAATGAGCAGTTCTTC.

V and J are TRBV10-3 and TRBJ2-3; 8 positions match TRBD2. The CDR3 covers 15 residues. The junction had 4 bases not matched to a gene; V was cut back by 5 bases and J by 0 bases. Germline loops: CDR1 ENHRY, CDR2 SYGVKD. CDR3 amino acids: CAISKLAASTDTQYF. CDR3 coding DNA: TGTGCCATCAGTAAACTAGCGGCTAGCACAGATACGCAGTATTTT.